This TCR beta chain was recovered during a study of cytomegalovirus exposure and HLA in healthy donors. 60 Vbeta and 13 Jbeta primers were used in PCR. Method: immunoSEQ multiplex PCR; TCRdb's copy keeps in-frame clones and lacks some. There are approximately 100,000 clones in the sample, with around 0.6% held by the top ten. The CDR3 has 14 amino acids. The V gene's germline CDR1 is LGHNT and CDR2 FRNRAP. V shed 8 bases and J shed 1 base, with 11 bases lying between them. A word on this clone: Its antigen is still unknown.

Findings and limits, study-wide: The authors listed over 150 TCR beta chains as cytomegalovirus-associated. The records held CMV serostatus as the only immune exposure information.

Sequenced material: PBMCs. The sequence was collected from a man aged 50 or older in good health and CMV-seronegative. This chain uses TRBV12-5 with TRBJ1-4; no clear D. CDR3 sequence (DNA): TGTGCTAGTAGCACCTTTGGAACTAATGAAAAACTGTTTTTT. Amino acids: CASSTFGTNEKLFF. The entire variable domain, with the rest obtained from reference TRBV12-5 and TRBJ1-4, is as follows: DARVTQTPRHKVTEMGQEVTMRCQPILGHNTVFWYRQTMMQGLELLAYFRNRAPLDDSGMPKDRFSAEMPDATLATLKIQPSEPRDSAVYFCASSTFGTNEKLFFGSGTQLSVL.